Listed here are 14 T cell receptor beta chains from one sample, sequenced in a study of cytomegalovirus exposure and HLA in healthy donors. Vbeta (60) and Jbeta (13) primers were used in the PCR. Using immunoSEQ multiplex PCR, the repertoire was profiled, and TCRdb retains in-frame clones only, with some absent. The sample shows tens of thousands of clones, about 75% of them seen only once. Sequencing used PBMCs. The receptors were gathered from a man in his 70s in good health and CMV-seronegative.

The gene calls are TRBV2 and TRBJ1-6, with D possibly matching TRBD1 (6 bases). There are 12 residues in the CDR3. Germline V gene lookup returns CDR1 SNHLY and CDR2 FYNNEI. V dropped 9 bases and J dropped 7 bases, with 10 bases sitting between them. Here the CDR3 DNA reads TGTGCCAGGAGACAGGCAAATTCACCCCTCCACTTT. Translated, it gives CARRQANSPLHF.

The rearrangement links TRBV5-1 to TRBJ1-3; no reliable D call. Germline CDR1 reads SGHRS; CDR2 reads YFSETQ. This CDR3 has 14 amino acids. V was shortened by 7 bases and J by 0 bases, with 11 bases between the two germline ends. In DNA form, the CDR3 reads TGCGCCAGCGGTCCGGGGAGCTCTGGAAACACCATATATTTT. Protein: CASGPGSSGNTIYF.

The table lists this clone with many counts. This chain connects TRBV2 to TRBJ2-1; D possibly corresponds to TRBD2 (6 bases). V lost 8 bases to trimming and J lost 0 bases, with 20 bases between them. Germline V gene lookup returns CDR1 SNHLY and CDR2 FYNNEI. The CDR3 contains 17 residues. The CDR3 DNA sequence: TGTGCCAGCCTCACAGCACGGGACTCGAGCTCCTACAATGAGCAGTTCTTC. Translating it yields CASLTARDSSSYNEQFF.

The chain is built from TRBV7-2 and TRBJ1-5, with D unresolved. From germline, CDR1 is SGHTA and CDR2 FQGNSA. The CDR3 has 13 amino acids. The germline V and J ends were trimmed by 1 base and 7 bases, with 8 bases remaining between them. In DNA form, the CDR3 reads TGTGCCAGCAGCTTAGACAGTCAGCAGCCCCAGCATTTT. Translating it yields CASSLDSQQPQHF.

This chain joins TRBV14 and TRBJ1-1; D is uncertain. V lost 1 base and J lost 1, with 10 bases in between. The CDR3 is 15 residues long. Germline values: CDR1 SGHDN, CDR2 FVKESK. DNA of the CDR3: TGTGCCAGCAGCCAAGCGGGAAGGCGGAACACTGAAGCTTTCTTT. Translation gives CASSQAGRRNTEAFF.

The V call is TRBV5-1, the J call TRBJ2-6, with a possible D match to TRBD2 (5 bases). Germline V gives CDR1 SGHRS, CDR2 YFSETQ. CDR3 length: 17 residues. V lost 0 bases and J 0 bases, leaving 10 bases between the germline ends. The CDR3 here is CASSLEDSGSGANVLTF. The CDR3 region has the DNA TGCGCCAGCAGCTTGGAGGACTCGGGCTCTGGGGCCAACGTCCTGACTTTC.

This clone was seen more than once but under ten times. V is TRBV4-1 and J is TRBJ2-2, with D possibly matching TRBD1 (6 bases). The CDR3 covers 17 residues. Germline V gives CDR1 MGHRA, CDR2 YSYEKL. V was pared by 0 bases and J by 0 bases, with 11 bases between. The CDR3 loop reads CASSQDFGTTNTGELFF. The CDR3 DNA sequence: TGCGCCAGCAGCCAAGATTTCGGGACAACGAACACCGGGGAGCTGTTTTTT.

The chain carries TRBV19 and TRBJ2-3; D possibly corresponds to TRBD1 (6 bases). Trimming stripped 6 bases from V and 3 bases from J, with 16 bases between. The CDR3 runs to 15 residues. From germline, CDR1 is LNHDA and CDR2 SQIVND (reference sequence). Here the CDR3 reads CASRRVGGLTDTQYF. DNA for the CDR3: TGTGCCAGTAGGAGAGTAGGGGGTCTGACAGATACGCAGTATTTT.

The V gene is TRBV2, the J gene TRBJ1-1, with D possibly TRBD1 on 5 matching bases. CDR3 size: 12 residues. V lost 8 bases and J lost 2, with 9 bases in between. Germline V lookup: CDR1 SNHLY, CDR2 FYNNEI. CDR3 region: CASRDSNTEAFF. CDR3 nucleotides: TGTGCCAGCCGGGACTCTAACACTGAAGCTTTCTTT.

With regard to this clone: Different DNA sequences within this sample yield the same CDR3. The CDR3 nucleotides read TGCGCCAGCAGCTTGACAGGATACGAGCAGTACTTC. Its translation: CASSLTGYEQYF. V is TRBV5-1 and J is TRBJ2-7, with a weak D call TRBD1 (5 bases). V dropped 1 base and J dropped 4 bases, with 6 bases sitting between them. Germline V CDR1 and CDR2: SGHRS, YFSETQ. This CDR3 is built from 12 residues.

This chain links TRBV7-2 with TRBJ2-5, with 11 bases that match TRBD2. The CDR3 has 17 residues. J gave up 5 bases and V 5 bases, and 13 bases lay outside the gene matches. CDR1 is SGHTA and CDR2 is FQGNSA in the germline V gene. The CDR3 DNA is TGTGCCAGCAGCCCGGGTTCCTTAGCGGGAGGGGGGGAGACCCAGTACTTC. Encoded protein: CASSPGSLAGGGETQYF.

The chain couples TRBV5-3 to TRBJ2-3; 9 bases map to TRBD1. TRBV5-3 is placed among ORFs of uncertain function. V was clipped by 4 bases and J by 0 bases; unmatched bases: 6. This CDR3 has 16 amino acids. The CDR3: CARSPGQGKSTDTQYF. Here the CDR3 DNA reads TGTGCCAGAAGCCCCGGACAGGGGAAAAGCACAGATACGCAGTATTTT.

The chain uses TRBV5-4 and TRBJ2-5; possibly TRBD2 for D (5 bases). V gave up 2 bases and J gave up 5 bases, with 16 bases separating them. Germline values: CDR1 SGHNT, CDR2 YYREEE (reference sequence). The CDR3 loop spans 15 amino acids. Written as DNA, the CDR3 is TGTGCCAGCAGCTTCCGGGCCCTAAGAGGGGAGACCCAGTACTTC. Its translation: CASSFRALRGETQYF.

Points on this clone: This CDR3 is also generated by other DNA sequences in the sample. The CDR3 region is CASSPGTAYEQYF. CDR3 DNA sequence: TGTGCCAGCTCACCCGGGACAGCATACGAGCAGTACTTC. The chain employs TRBV18 and TRBJ2-7, with TRBD1 identical over 7 bases. Germline V gene sequence: CDR1 KGHSH, CDR2 LQKENI. Trimming at V came to 3 bases and at J to 4 bases, leaving 3 bases not matched to a gene. The CDR3 runs to 13 residues.